This is a list of T cell receptor beta chains from one sample in a study of regulatory T cells in long-lasting Graves disease. TCRdb reanalysed the multiplex PCR reads using MiXCR and keeps one entry per CDR3 protein. The sample has 700,000 or so distinct CDR3 sequences, 25% to 35% seen once. The specimen comprised peripheral blood mononuclear cells (PBMCs), sampled when the disease was refractory, from a patient treated with antithyroid drugs. The receptor source for this set is a female donor with Graves disease. Both conserved end residues are part of each CDR3. A D gene is named only where the DNA matches it firmly. Clone size, where shown, is once, few, many, or a class for clones that have expanded.

v_gene	abundance	d_gene	j_gene	CDR3aa	CDR3nt
TRBV24-1	.	.	TRBJ2-2	CATQRAHTGELFF	TGTGCCACGCAGAGGGCGCACACCGGGGAGCTGTTTTTT
TRBV12-3/TRBV12-4	.	TRBD1	TRBJ1-2	CASSPPGQGAQYGYTF	TGTGCCAGCAGCCCCCCCGGACAGGGGGCGCAATATGGCTACACCTTC
TRBV25-1	few	TRBD1	TRBJ1-1	CASSEATGMNTEAFF	TGTGCCAGCAGTGAAGCGACAGGGATGAACACTGAAGCTTTCTTT
TRBV20-1	.	TRBD1	TRBJ2-5	CSVPIGTGNRETQYF	TGCAGTGTCCCAATAGGGACAGGGAATCGGGAGACCCAGTACTTC
TRBV7-9	.	TRBD1	TRBJ1-1	CASSRDSPEAFF	TGTGCCAGCAGCCGGGACAGCCCCGAAGCTTTCTTT
TRBV12-3/TRBV12-4	few	.	TRBJ1-5	CASTMVGIGQPQHF	TGTGCCAGCACCATGGTGGGGATCGGTCAGCCCCAGCATTTT
TRBV9	.	.	TRBJ2-7	CASSVGEPYEQYF	TGTGCCAGCAGCGTTGGGGAGCCCTACGAGCAGTACTTC
TRBV7-6	.	TRBD1	TRBJ1-1	CASSLLRQGALTGTEAFF	TGTGCCAGCAGCTTACTTAGACAGGGGGCGCTTACGGGGACTGAAGCTTTCTTT
TRBV5-1	.	.	TRBJ2-3	CASSPGIVRDTQYF	TGCGCCAGCAGCCCTGGGATTGTCAGAGATACGCAGTATTTT
TRBV5-1	.	.	TRBJ2-2	CASSLDASGELFF	TGCGCCAGCAGCTTGGACGCATCAGGGGAGCTGTTTTTT
TRBV25-1	.	.	TRBJ1-5	CATGKVPSNQPQHF	TGTGCCACCGGAAAAGTCCCTAGCAATCAGCCCCAGCATTTT
TRBV7-3	.	.	TRBJ2-1	CASSPTGDGYNEQFF	TGTGCCAGCAGCCCCACGGGGGACGGATACAATGAGCAGTTCTTC
TRBV2	many	.	TRBJ1-2	CASRVSEGRAYTF	TGTGCCAGCAGGGTATCCGAGGGGCGCGCCTACACCTTC
TRBV24-1	.	TRBD1	TRBJ1-2	CATSDPGTAYGYTF	TGTGCCACCAGTGATCCCGGGACAGCATATGGCTACACCTTC
TRBV19	few	.	TRBJ1-2	CASYDLLRYGYTF	TGTGCCAGTTACGACCTCCTACGCTATGGCTACACCTTC
TRBV6-8	.	TRBD2	TRBJ2-3	CASIAGEVSQYF	TGTGCCAGCATAGCGGGAGAGGTTTCACAGTATTTT
TRBV2	.	.	TRBJ2-3	CASSGGTDTQYF	TGTGCCAGCAGTGGCGGCACAGATACGCAGTATTTT
TRBV6-1	.	.	TRBJ2-7	CATRLPGVYEQYF	TGTGCCACTCGCCTTCCAGGGGTCTACGAGCAGTACTTC
TRBV10-3	.	TRBD1	TRBJ1-5	CAISELGTDLGNQPQHF	TGTGCCATCAGTGAGCTAGGGACAGATTTGGGCAATCAGCCCCAGCATTTT
TRBV30	.	.	TRBJ1-5	CAWSVPKDRDINQPQHF	TGTGCCTGGAGTGTACCTAAGGACAGAGATATCAATCAGCCCCAGCATTTT
TRBV11-2	few	.	TRBJ1-6	CASSLVSTYNSPLHF	TGTGCCAGCAGCTTAGTGTCTACCTATAATTCACCCCTCCACTTT
TRBV24-1	.	.	TRBJ2-5	CATGKGETQYF	TGTGCCACAGGGAAGGGAGAGACCCAGTACTTC
TRBV6-1	.	.	TRBJ1-6	CASSEFARSSSYNSPLHF	TGTGCCAGCAGTGAATTCGCGCGGTCGAGCTCCTATAATTCACCCCTCCACTTT
TRBV2	few	.	TRBJ1-6	CASSELRGNSPLHF	TGTGCCAGCAGTGAACTCAGGGGAAATTCACCCCTCCACTTT
TRBV20-1	few	TRBD2	TRBJ2-2	CSASRAGRTSVSTGELFF	TGCAGTGCTAGCCGGGCCGGCAGGACTAGCGTATCCACCGGGGAGCTGTTTTTT
TRBV9	few	TRBD1	TRBJ1-1	CASSVAGGTGPDTEAFF	TGTGCCAGCAGCGTAGCTGGAGGGACAGGTCCGGACACTGAAGCTTTCTTT
TRBV20-1	.	TRBD2	TRBJ2-7	CSAGSVAGGVHEQYF	TGCAGTGCAGGGTCTGTTGCGGGAGGGGTCCACGAGCAGTACTTC
TRBV7-9	few	.	TRBJ2-7	CASSLRGADRYYEQYF	TGTGCCAGCAGCTTAAGGGGGGCAGATCGTTACTACGAGCAGTACTTC
TRBV5-1	.	.	TRBJ1-2	CASGLGGPSDGYTF	TGCGCCAGCGGCTTGGGAGGCCCTTCGGATGGCTACACCTTC
TRBV29-1	.	TRBD2	TRBJ2-7	CSVVPRRGGFEQYF	TGCAGCGTCGTGCCCAGGCGCGGGGGATTCGAGCAGTACTTC
TRBV27	.	.	TRBJ1-4	CASSLWGGEKLFF	TGTGCCAGCAGTTTATGGGGGGGTGAAAAACTGTTTTTT
TRBV7-9	few	TRBD2	TRBJ2-3	CASSPLAGEVADTQYF	TGTGCCAGCAGCCCGCTAGCGGGAGAGGTCGCAGATACGCAGTATTTT
TRBV6-1	.	.	TRBJ2-7	CASSSQGSAYEQYF	TGTGCCAGCAGTAGTCAGGGGTCGGCCTACGAGCAGTACTTC
TRBV5-1	few	.	TRBJ2-2	CASHQIGTNTGELFF	TGCGCCAGCCACCAGATAGGGACGAACACCGGGGAGCTGTTTTTT
TRBV7-9	few	TRBD2	TRBJ2-7	CASSLVGGRHSYEQYF	TGTGCCAGCAGCTTAGTGGGCGGGAGGCACTCCTACGAGCAGTACTTC
TRBV6-1	.	.	TRBJ1-3	CASSGHTLFSGNTIYF	TGTGCCAGTTCTGGACATACGCTTTTCTCTGGAAACACCATATATTTT
TRBV3-1	.	.	TRBJ2-7	CASSQQGLYEQYF	TGTGCCAGCAGCCAGCAGGGACTCTACGAGCAGTACTTC
TRBV20-1	.	TRBD2	TRBJ2-2	CSARDWGGTGELFF	TGCAGTGCTAGAGATTGGGGGGGAACCGGGGAGCTGTTTTTT
TRBV24-1	few	TRBD1	TRBJ1-1	CATSDFGQGQAFF	TGTGCCACCAGTGACTTCGGACAGGGACAGGCTTTCTTT
TRBV7-9	.	TRBD2	TRBJ2-7	CASGSSGRAGYEQYF	TGTGCCAGCGGCAGTAGCGGGAGGGCCGGGTACGAGCAGTACTTC
TRBV20-1	few	TRBD1	TRBJ1-6	CSARDLRDRGSPLHF	TGCAGTGCTAGAGATCTAAGGGACAGGGGTTCACCCCTCCACTTT
TRBV20-1	.	TRBD1	TRBJ1-6	CSAVGQGAAPLHF	TGCAGTGCGGTCGGACAGGGCGCTGCTCCCCTCCACTTT
TRBV10-3	.	.	TRBJ1-3	CAISESIAGRSGNTIYF	TGTGCCATCAGTGAGTCGATCGCGGGACGCTCTGGAAACACCATATATTTT
TRBV15	once	TRBD2	TRBJ2-6	CATSRPGGASANVLTF	TGTGCCACCAGCAGACCGGGAGGGGCTTCGGCCAACGTCCTGACTTTC
TRBV19	.	.	TRBJ1-1	CASSPLLGRPSEAFF	TGTGCCAGTAGTCCGCTGTTGGGCAGGCCCAGTGAAGCTTTCTTT
TRBV7-6	.	TRBD1	TRBJ2-2	CASSRDRVSGELFF	TGTGCCAGCAGCAGGGACAGGGTTTCCGGGGAGCTGTTTTTT
TRBV7-2	.	TRBD1	TRBJ1-2	CASSLRDRENYGYTF	TGTGCCAGCAGCTTAAGGGACAGGGAAAACTATGGCTACACCTTC
TRBV7-9	.	TRBD2	TRBJ2-2	CASSSKGLAGGPGELFF	TGTGCCAGCAGCTCCAAAGGACTAGCGGGAGGGCCCGGGGAGCTGTTTTTT
TRBV27	.	.	TRBJ1-3	CASSFTGQMGNTIYF	TGTGCCAGCAGTTTCACAGGACAGATGGGAAACACCATATATTTT
TRBV11-2	few	.	TRBJ2-7	CASSLLMRAEYYEQYF	TGTGCCAGCAGCTTATTGATGCGAGCCGAATACTACGAGCAGTACTTC
TRBV6-5	few	TRBD1	TRBJ2-7	CASSSPGQGGEQYF	TGTGCCAGCAGTTCCCCGGGACAGGGGGGAGAGCAGTACTTC
TRBV30	.	.	TRBJ1-3	CAWGSRSGNTIYF	TGTGCCTGGGGCTCACGCTCTGGAAACACCATATATTTT
TRBV7-2	few	.	TRBJ1-4	CASSSLGSNEKLFF	TGTGCCAGCAGCTCGCTAGGATCTAATGAAAAACTGTTTTTT